This T cell receptor beta chain comes out of a study of cytomegalovirus exposure and HLA in healthy donors. This clone was found a few times. The PCR was carried out with 60 Vbeta primers and 13 Jbeta primers. Sequencing used immunoSEQ multiplex PCR; TCRdb keeps in-frame clones, though not all of them. The table includes under 200,000 clones, about 80% detected once. The V and J ends lost 9 bases and 2 bases, in that order; junction bases with no gene match: 8. The CDR3 is 16 residues long. Germline lookup yields CDR1 MNHNY and CDR2 SVGAGI (reference sequence). The sequence derives from a man between 40 and 49 years old in good health and CMV-seronegative. Sequencing used PBMCs. The rearrangement joins TRBV6-6 to TRBJ2-6; 9 positions agree with TRBD1. CDR3 nucleotide sequence: TGTGCCAGTAAAGAAACAGGGGGCGCTGGGGCCAACGTCCTGACTTTC. As protein: CASKETGGAGANVLTF.